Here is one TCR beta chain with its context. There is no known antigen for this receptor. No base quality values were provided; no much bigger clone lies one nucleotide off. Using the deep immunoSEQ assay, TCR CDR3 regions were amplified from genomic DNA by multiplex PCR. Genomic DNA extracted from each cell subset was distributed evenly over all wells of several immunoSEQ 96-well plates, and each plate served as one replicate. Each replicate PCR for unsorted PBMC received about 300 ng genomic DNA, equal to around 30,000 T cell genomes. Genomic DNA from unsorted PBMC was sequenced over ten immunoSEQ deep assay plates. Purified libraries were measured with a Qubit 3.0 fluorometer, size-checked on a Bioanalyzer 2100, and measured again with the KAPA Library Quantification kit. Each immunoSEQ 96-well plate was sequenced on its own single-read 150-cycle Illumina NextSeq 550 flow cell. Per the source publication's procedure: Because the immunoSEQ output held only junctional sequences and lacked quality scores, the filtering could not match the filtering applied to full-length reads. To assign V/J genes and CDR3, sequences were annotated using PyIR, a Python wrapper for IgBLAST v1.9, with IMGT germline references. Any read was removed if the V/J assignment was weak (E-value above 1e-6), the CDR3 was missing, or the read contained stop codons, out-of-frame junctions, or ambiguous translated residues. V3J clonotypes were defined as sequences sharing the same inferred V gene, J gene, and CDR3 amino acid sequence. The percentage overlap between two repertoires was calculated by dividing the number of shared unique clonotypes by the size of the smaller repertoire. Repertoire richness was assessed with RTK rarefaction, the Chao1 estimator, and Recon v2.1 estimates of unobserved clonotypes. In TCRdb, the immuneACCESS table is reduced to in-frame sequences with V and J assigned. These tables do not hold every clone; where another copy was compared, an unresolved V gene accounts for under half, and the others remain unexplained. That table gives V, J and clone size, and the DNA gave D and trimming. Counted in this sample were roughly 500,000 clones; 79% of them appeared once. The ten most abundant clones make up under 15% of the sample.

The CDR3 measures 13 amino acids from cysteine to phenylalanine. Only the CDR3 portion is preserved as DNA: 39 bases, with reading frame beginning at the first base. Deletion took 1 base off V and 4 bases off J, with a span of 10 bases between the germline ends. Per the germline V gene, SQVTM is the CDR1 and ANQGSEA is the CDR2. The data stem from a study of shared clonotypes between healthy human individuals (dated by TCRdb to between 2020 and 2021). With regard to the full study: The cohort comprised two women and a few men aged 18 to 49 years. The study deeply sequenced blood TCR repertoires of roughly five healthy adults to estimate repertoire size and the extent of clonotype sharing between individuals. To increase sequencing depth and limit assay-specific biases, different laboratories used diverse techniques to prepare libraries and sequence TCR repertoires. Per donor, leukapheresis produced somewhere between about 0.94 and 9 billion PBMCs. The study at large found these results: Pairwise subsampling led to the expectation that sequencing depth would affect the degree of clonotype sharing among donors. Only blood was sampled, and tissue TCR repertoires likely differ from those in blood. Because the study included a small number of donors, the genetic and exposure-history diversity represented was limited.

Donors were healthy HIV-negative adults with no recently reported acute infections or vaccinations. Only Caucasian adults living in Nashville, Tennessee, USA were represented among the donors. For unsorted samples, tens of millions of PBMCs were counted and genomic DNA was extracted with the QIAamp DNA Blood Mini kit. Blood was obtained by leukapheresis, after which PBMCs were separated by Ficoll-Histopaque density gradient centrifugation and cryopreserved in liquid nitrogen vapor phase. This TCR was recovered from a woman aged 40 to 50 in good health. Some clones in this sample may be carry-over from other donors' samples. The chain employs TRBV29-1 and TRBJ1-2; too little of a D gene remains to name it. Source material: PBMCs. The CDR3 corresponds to CSVEGGDLYGYTF. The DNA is TGCAGCGTTGAAGGGGGTGACCTCTATGGCTACACCTTC.